This TCR beta chain emerged from a study of chemoradiotherapy in HPV16-positive cancers. As for the study in general: Candidate HPV-specific clones and shared TCR motifs came from two HPV16-positive patients. Findings and caveats of the study: Candidate HPV-specific clones and E7-related TCR motifs grew in tumor during treatment.

V was pared by 5 bases and J by 7 bases, with 14 bases of the junction left unmatched. CDR1 and CDR2 (germline): PRHDT, FYEKMQ (reference sequence). The CDR3 extends over 17 amino acids. As concerns this clone: Its specificity is unknown.

This table comes from immunoSEQ multiplex PCR, and its TCRdb copy is limited to in-frame clones, with some not included. The sample includes a few thousand clones, roughly 81% of them seen just once. The TCR sequence derives from a human donor with HPV-associated anogenital cancer. The chain has TRBV13 and TRBJ2-2; 9 bases align to TRBD2. The sample was tumor tissue, taken from a patient who underwent chemoradiotherapy. CDR3 in amino acids: CASSPVAGDPGGGELFF. In nucleotides, the CDR3 is TGTGCCAGCAGCCCAGTAGCGGGAGACCCCGGGGGCGGGGAGCTGTTTTTT.